A selection of T cell receptor beta chains follows, all from one sample in a study of cytomegalovirus exposure and HLA in healthy donors. TCRdb keeps only in-frame clones here, not all; method: immunoSEQ multiplex PCR. The top ten clones hold around 1.5% of a sample with 150,000 to 200,000 clones, 83% of them seen once. Specimen: PBMCs. Source of these receptors: a man in his fifties in good health and CMV-seronegative. The CDR3 runs from the conserved cysteine through the conserved F or W. Each record gives: CDR3 protein, CDR3 DNA, V gene, clone size, CDR3 length, D gene, J gene. D genes are given only for firm matches. Not every row has a clone size; where given, it reads once, few, many or a size class.

CASSYDRAGTGELFF | TGTGCCAGCAGTTACGACAGGGCGGGCACCGGGGAGCTGTTTTTT | TRBV6-5 | - | 15 | TRBD1 | TRBJ2-2
CASSPHGTHPMNTEAFF | TGTGCCAGCAGCCCGCATGGCACCCACCCCATGAACACTGAAGCTTTCTTT | TRBV7-3 | - | 17 | - | TRBJ1-1
CASSYSSKPINEQFF | TGTGCCAGCAGTTACTCGAGTAAGCCGATAAATGAGCAGTTCTTC | TRBV6-5 | - | 15 | - | TRBJ2-1
CASSFPASGGSYNEQFF | TGCGCCAGCAGCTTTCCCGCTAGCGGGGGGTCCTACAATGAGCAGTTCTTC | TRBV5-1 | - | 17 | TRBD2 | TRBJ2-1
CASSAASGGIFEQFF | TGTGCCAGTAGTGCAGCTAGCGGGGGGATCTTTGAGCAGTTCTTC | TRBV19 | - | 15 | TRBD2 | TRBJ2-1
CASSSLQAFFF | TGTGCCAGCAGCTCACTTCAGGCCTTCTTCTTC | TRBV7-2 | - | 11 | - | TRBJ2-7
CSARLDREAFF | TGCAGTGCTAGGCTAGACAGAGAAGCTTTCTTT | TRBV20-1 | - | 11 | - | TRBJ1-1
CASSLAGGLYNEQFF | TGTGCCAGCAGCTTAGCGGGGGGTCTCTACAATGAGCAGTTCTTC | TRBV7-2 | - | 15 | - | TRBJ2-1
CASSQVPPGQGYGEQYF | TGTGCCAGCAGCCAGGTCCCCCCGGGACAGGGGTATGGCGAGCAGTACTTC | TRBV4-2 | - | 17 | TRBD1 | TRBJ2-7
CASSPDRNTGELFF | TGTGCCAGCAGCCCCGACAGAAACACCGGGGAGCTGTTTTTT | TRBV7-3 | - | 14 | - | TRBJ2-2
CASSGTSGRPNSYEQYF | TGTGCCAGCAGTGGGACTAGCGGGAGACCGAATTCCTACGAGCAGTACTTC | TRBV6-1 | few | 17 | TRBD2 | TRBJ2-7
CASSLRGGANEKLFF | TGTGCCAGCTCACTTCGCGGGGGCGCTAATGAAAAACTGTTTTTT | TRBV18 | few | 15 | - | TRBJ1-4
CASRPVGAKGETQYF | TGTGCCAGCAGGCCGGTGGGGGCGAAAGGGGAGACCCAGTACTTC | TRBV6-5 | - | 15 | - | TRBJ2-5
CASSPKSGPIYGYTF | TGTGCCAGCTCCCCCAAGAGTGGGCCCATCTATGGCTACACCTTC | TRBV27 | few | 15 | - | TRBJ1-2
CASSEGGRGYTF | TGTGCCAGCAGTGAGGGGGGGAGGGGCTACACCTTC | TRBV2 | - | 12 | - | TRBJ1-2
CASSPPILETQYF | TGTGCCAGCTCACCACCGATACTCGAGACCCAGTACTTC | TRBV18 | once | 13 | - | TRBJ2-5
CASAGEGSSLNHEQYF | TGTGCCAGCGCCGGGGAAGGGAGCAGTCTGAACCACGAGCAGTACTTC | TRBV5-6 | - | 16 | - | TRBJ2-7
CASRGTSGGYNEQFF | TGTGCCAGTAGGGGGACTAGCGGGGGTTACAATGAGCAGTTCTTC | TRBV19 | - | 15 | TRBD2 | TRBJ2-1
CAISGQSQNYGYTF | TGTGCCATCAGTGGACAGTCTCAGAACTATGGCTACACCTTC | TRBV10-3 | once | 14 | - | TRBJ1-2
CASSSRGRKTEAFF | TGTGCCAGCAGTTCCAGGGGGCGGAAAACTGAAGCTTTCTTT | TRBV27 | few | 14 | TRBD1 | TRBJ1-1
CASSKQGALYGYTF | TGTGCCAGTAGTAAACAGGGGGCTCTGTATGGCTACACCTTC | TRBV19 | once | 14 | TRBD1 | TRBJ1-2
CASSYTSGRTDEQFF | TGCGCCAGCAGCTATACTAGCGGGAGAACCGATGAGCAGTTCTTC | TRBV5-1 | few | 15 | TRBD2 | TRBJ2-1
CASSPVEETQYF | TGTGCCAGCAGTCCGGTGGAAGAGACCCAGTACTTC | TRBV6-1 | once | 12 | - | TRBJ2-5
CASSPGLAGGNLQETQYF | TGTGCCAGCTCTCCCGGACTAGCGGGGGGTAACCTCCAAGAGACCCAGTACTTC | TRBV18 | - | 18 | TRBD2 | TRBJ2-5
CASSWPSGTVNTEAFF | TGCGCCAGCAGCTGGCCCTCCGGGACAGTCAACACTGAAGCTTTCTTT | TRBV5-1 | - | 16 | TRBD1 | TRBJ1-1
CASTVQGSGKPQHF | TGTGCCAGCACCGTTCAGGGATCTGGGAAGCCCCAGCATTTT | TRBV7-6 | - | 14 | - | TRBJ1-5
CASRGATASRETQYF | TGTGCCAGCAGGGGGGCCACGGCTAGCCGAGAGACCCAGTACTTC | TRBV6-1 | - | 15 | - | TRBJ2-5
CASSLYEGTSVQNEQFF | TGTGCCAGCAGCTTATATGAAGGGACTAGTGTTCAGAATGAGCAGTTCTTC | TRBV11-2 | - | 17 | TRBD2 | TRBJ2-1
CASSYGQGGLMGTEAFF | TGCGCCAGCAGCTACGGACAGGGAGGTTTAATGGGCACTGAAGCTTTCTTT | TRBV4-1 | - | 17 | TRBD1 | TRBJ1-1
CASSAGQGLGTQYF | TGTGCCAGCAGCGCCGGACAGGGGCTTGGGACCCAGTACTTC | TRBV5-4 | - | 14 | TRBD1 | TRBJ2-5
CAWSVGRGNTIYF | TGTGCCTGGAGTGTTGGGAGAGGAAACACCATATATTTT | TRBV30 | - | 13 | - | TRBJ1-3
CASRQTGNEKLFF | TGTGCCAGCAGGCAGACAGGGAATGAAAAACTGTTTTTT | TRBV14 | - | 13 | TRBD1 | TRBJ1-4
CASSPFGQGNTEAFF | TGTGCCAGCAGCCCTTTCGGACAGGGGAACACTGAAGCTTTCTTT | TRBV7-9 | - | 15 | TRBD1 | TRBJ1-1
CASSLVRDTQYF | TGTGCCAGTAGCCTCGTTCGGGATACGCAGTATTTT | TRBV19 | - | 12 | - | TRBJ2-3
CASSLLASGYEQYF | TGCGCCAGCAGCTTGCTGGCTAGCGGCTACGAGCAGTACTTC | TRBV5-1 | - | 14 | TRBD2 | TRBJ2-7
CASSPNSNYGYTF | TGTGCCAGCAGCCCAAACAGTAACTATGGCTACACCTTC | TRBV5-4 | once | 13 | - | TRBJ1-2
CASSLISGSQETQYF | TGTGCCAGCAGCTTGATTAGCGGGAGTCAGGAGACCCAGTACTTC | TRBV5-4 | - | 15 | TRBD2 | TRBJ2-5
CASSLVNVPSSYEQYF | TGTGCCAGCAGCTTAGTGAACGTCCCGAGCTCCTACGAGCAGTACTTC | TRBV7-8 | - | 16 | - | TRBJ2-7
CASSFLTATIYNEQFF | TGCGCCAGCAGCTTTTTGACAGCCACTATCTACAATGAGCAGTTCTTC | TRBV5-1 | - | 16 | - | TRBJ2-1
CASSLGRGQYEQYF | TGTGCCAGCAGCTTGGGTCGAGGACAGTACGAGCAGTACTTC | TRBV7-2 | - | 14 | - | TRBJ2-7
CASAPMAAQSNQPQHF | TGTGCCAGCGCCCCGATGGCGGCCCAGAGCAATCAGCCCCAGCATTTT | TRBV28 | - | 16 | - | TRBJ1-5
CASSLRAWYNEQFF | TGTGCCAGCAGTTTGAGGGCCTGGTACAATGAGCAGTTCTTC | TRBV28 | - | 14 | - | TRBJ2-1
CASSLQGAGSNQPQHF | TGTGCCAGCAGCTTACAGGGGGCTGGGAGCAATCAGCCCCAGCATTTT | TRBV7-9 | - | 16 | TRBD1 | TRBJ1-5
CASSSQASPKETQYF | TGTGCCAGCAGCTCCCAAGCGAGCCCGAAAGAGACCCAGTACTTC | TRBV7-2 | - | 15 | - | TRBJ2-5
CASSQGQNYGYTF | TGTGCCAGCTCCCAAGGACAGAACTATGGCTACACCTTC | TRBV18 | - | 13 | - | TRBJ1-2
CASSHQDRDTGELFF | TGCGCCAGCAGCCACCAAGACAGGGACACCGGGGAGCTGTTTTTT | TRBV4-3 | - | 15 | TRBD1 | TRBJ2-2
CASSSQPASEQFF | TGTGCCAGCAGTTCACAGCCCGCCAGTGAGCAGTTCTTC | TRBV2 | few | 13 | - | TRBJ2-1
CASSIGGREDTQYF | TGTGCCAGTAGTATAGGCGGGAGGGAAGATACGCAGTATTTT | TRBV19 | - | 14 | TRBD2 | TRBJ2-3
CASSVNSGDTEAFF | TGTGCCAGCAGCGTAAATTCAGGGGACACTGAAGCTTTCTTT | TRBV9 | few | 14 | - | TRBJ1-1